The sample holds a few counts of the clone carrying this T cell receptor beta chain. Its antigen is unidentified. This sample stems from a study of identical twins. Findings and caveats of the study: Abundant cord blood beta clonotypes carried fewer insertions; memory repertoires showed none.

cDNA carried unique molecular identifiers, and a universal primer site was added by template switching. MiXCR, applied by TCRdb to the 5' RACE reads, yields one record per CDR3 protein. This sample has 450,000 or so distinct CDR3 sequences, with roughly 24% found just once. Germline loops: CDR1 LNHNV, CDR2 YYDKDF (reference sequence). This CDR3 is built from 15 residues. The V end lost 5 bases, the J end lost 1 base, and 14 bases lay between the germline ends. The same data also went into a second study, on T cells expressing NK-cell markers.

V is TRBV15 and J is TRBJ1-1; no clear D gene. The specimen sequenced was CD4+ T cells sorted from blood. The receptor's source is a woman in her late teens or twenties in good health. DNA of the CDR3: TGTGCCACCAGCCCTTCGCGCAGTAAGAACACTGAAGCTTTCTTT. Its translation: CATSPSRSKNTEAFF.